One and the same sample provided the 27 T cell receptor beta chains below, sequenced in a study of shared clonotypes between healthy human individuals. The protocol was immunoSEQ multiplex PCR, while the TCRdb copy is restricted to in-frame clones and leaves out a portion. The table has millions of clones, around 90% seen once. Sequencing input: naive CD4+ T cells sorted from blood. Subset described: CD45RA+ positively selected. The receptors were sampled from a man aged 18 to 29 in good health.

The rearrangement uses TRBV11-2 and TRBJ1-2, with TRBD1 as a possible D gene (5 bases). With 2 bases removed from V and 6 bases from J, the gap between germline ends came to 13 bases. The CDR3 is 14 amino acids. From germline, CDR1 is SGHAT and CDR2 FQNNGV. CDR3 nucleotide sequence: TGTGCCAGCAGCTTACTCGGAGGGGCGGATGGCTACACCTTC. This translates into CASSLLGGADGYTF.

The CDR3 region is CASSQDLRELGGYTF. The DNA for the CDR3 is TGTGCCAGCAGCCAAGATCTCCGGGAATTGGGGGGCTACACCTTC. This chain links TRBV14 with TRBJ1-2; unclear D gene. Per the germline V gene, CDR1 is SGHDN and CDR2 is FVKESK. V lost 0 bases to trimming and J lost 8 bases, with 16 bases between them. The CDR3 spans 15 residues.

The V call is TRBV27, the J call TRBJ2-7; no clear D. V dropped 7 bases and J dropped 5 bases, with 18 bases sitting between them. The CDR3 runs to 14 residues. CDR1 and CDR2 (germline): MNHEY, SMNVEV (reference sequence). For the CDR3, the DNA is TGTGCCAGCACCGTAGCTGGAAATTTCGACGAGCAGTACTTC. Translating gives CASTVAGNFDEQYF.

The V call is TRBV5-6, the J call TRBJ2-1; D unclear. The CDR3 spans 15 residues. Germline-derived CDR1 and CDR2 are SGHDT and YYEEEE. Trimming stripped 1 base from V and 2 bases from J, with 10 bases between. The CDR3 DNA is TGTGCCAGCAGCTTGCTTGAGTCGGCCTACAATGAGCAGTTCTTC. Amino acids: CASSLLESAYNEQFF. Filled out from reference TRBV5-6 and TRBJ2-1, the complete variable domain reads DAGVTQSPTHLIKTRGQQVTLRCSPKSGHDTVSWYQQALGQGPQFIFQYYEEEERQRGNFPDRFSGHQFPNYSSELNVNALLLGDSALYLCASSLLESAYNEQFFGPGTRLTVL.

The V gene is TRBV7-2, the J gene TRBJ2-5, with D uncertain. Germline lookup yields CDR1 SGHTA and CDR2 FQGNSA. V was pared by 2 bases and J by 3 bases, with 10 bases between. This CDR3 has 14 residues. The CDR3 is CASSLKSTEETQYF. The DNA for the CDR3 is TGTGCCAGCAGCTTAAAAAGTACCGAAGAGACCCAGTACTTC.

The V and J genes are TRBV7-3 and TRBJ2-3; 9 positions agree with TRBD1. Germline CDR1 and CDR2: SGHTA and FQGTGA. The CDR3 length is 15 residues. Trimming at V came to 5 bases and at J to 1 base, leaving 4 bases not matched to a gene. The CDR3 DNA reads TGTGCCAGCAGCCAGGGACAGGGACGCACAGATACGCAGTATTTT. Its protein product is CASSQGQGRTDTQYF.

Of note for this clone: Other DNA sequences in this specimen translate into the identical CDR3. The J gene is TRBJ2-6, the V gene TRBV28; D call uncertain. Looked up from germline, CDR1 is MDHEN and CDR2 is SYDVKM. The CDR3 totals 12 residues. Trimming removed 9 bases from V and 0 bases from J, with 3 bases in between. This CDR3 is CASNSGANVLTF. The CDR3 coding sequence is TGTGCCAGTAACTCTGGGGCCAACGTCCTGACTTTC.

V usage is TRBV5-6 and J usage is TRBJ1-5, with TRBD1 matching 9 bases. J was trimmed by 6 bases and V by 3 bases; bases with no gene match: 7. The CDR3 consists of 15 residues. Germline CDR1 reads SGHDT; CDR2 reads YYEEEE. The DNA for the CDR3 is TGTGCCAGCAGCTCCCGGGACAGGGTCGCTCAGCCCCAGCATTTT. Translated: CASSSRDRVAQPQHF.

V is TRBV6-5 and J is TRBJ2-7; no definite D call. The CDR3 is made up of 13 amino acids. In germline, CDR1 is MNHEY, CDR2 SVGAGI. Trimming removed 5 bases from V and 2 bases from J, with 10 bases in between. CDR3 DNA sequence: TGTGCCAGCAGTGAAAAATGGGCCTACGAGCAGTACTTC. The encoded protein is CASSEKWAYEQYF.

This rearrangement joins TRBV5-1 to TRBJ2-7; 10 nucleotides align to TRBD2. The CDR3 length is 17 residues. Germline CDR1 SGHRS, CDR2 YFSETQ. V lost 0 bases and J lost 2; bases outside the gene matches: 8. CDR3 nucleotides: TGCGCCAGCAGCTTGGGTGGGCTAGCGGGAGAGGCCTACGAGCAGTACTTC. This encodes CASSLGGLAGEAYEQYF.

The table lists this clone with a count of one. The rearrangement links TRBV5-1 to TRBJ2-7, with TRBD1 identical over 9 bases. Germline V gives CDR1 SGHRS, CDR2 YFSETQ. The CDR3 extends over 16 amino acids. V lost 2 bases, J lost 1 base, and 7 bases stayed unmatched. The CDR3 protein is CASSFAVGQGSYEQYF. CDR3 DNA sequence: TGCGCCAGCAGCTTCGCGGTCGGACAGGGGTCCTACGAGCAGTACTTC.

In DNA form, the CDR3 reads TGTGCCAGCAGCGGGATTCTCAGTGAGCAGTTCTTC. The encoded protein is CASSGILSEQFF. The J gene is TRBJ2-1, the V gene TRBV2; D is perhaps TRBD2 (5 bases). Trimming shortened V by 6 bases and J by 9 bases, and 12 bases separated the two germline ends. The CDR3 runs to 12 residues. Germline V gene lookup returns CDR1 SNHLY and CDR2 FYNNEI.

CDR3 nucleotide sequence: TGTGCCAGCAGGAGCGGGGGTTCTACGGAGACCCAGTACTTC. Protein sequence: CASRSGGSTETQYF. This chain links TRBV28 with TRBJ2-5, with TRBD2 identical over 8 bases. The CDR3 length is 14 residues. J gave up 5 bases and V 6 bases, and 8 bases lay outside the gene matches. Germline V lookup: CDR1 MDHEN, CDR2 SYDVKM.

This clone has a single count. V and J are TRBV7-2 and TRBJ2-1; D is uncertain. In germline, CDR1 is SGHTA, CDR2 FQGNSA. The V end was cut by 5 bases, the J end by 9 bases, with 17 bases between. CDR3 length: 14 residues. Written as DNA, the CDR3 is TGTGCCAGCAGCCTTGATTTGGAACGCGCTGAGCAGTTCTTC. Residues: CASSLDLERAEQFF.

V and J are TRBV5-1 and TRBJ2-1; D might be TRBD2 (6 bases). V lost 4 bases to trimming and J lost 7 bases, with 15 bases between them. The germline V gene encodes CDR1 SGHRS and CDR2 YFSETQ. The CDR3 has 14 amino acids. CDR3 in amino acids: CASSGGLRENEQFF. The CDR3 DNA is TGCGCCAGCAGCGGGGGACTCCGCGAGAATGAGCAGTTCTTC. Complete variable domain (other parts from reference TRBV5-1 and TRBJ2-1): KAGVTQTPRYLIKTRGQQVTLSCSPISGHRSVSWYQQTPGQGLQFLFEYFSETQRNKGNFPGRFSGRQFSNSRSEMNVSTLELGDSALYLCASSGGLRENEQFFGPGTRLTVL.

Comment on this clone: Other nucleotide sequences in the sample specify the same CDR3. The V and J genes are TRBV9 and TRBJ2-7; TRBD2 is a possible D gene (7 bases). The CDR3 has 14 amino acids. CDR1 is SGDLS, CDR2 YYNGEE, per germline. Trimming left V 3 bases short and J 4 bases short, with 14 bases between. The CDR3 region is CASSATGRGYEQYF. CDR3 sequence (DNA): TGTGCCAGCAGCGCCACAGGGAGGGGGTACGAGCAGTACTTC.

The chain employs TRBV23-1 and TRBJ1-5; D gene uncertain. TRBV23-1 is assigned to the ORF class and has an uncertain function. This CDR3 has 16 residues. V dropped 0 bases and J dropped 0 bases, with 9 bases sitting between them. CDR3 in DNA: TGCGCCAGCAGTCAATCACTCGGTTATAGCAATCAGCCCCAGCATTTT. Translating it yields CASSQSLGYSNQPQHF.

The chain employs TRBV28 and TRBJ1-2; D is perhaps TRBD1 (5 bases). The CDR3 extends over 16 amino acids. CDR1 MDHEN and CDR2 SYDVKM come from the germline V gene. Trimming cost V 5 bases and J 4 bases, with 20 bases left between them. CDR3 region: CASSPRGRLLGYGYTF. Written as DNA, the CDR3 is TGTGCCAGCAGTCCGCGGGGACGGCTCCTAGGCTATGGCTACACCTTC.

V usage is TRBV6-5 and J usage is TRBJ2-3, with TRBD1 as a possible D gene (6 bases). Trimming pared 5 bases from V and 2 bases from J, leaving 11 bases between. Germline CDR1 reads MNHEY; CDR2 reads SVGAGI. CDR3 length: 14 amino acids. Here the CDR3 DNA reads TGTGCCAGCAGTAGATACAGGGACACAGATACGCAGTATTTT. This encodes CASSRYRDTDTQYF.

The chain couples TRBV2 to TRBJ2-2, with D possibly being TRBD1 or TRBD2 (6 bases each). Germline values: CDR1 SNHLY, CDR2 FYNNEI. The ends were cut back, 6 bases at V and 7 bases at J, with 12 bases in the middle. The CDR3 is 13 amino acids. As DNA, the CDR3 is TGTGCCAGCAGGTCTGAGGGGGGCGGGGAGCTGTTTTTT. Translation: CASRSEGGGELFF.

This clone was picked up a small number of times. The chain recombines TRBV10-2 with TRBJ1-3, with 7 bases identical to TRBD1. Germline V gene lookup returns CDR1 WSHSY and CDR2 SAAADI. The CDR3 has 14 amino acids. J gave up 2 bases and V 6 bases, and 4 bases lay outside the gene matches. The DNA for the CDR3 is TGCGCCAGCAGGGAAGGACAGGCTGGAAACACCATATATTTT. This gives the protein CASREGQAGNTIYF.

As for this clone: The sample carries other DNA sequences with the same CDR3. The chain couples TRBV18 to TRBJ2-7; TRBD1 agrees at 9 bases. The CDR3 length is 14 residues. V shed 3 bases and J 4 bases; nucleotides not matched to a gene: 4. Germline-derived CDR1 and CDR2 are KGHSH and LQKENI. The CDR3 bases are TGTGCCAGCTCACCGGCGACAGGGGGGTACGAGCAGTACTTC. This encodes CASSPATGGYEQYF.

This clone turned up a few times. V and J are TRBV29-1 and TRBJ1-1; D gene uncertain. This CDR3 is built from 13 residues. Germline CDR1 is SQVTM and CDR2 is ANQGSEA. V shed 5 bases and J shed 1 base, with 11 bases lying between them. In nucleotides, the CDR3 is TGCAGCGTTTCAGGCGGCCCGAACACTGAAGCTTTCTTT. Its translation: CSVSGGPNTEAFF.

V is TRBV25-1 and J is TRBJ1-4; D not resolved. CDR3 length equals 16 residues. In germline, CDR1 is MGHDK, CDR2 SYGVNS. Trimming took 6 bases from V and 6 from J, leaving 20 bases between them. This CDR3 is CASSPTFGLGHEKLFF. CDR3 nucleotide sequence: TGTGCCAGCAGCCCTACCTTTGGCCTCGGGCATGAAAAACTGTTTTTT.

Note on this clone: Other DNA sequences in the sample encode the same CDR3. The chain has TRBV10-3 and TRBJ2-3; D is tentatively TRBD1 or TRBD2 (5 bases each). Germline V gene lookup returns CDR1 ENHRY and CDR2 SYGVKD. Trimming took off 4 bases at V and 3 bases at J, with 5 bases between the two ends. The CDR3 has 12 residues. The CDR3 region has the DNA TGTGCCATCAGTGGGGGGACAGATACGCAGTATTTT. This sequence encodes CAISGGTDTQYF.

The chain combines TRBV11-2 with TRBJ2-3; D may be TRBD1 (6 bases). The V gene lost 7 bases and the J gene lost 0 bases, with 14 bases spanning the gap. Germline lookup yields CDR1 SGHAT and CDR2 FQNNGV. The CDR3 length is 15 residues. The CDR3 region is CASTATGLSTDTQYF. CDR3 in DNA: TGTGCCAGCACCGCGACAGGTCTGAGCACAGATACGCAGTATTTT.

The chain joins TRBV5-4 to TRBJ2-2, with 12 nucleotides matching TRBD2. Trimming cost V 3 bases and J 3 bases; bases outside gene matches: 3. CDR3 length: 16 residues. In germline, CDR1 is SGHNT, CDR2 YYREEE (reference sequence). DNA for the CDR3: TGTGCCAGCAGCTCTAGCGGGAGGGCCGACACCGGGGAGCTGTTTTTT. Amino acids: CASSSSGRADTGELFF.